This T cell receptor beta chain appears in the sequencing data of a study of T cell responses to AZD1222 COVID-19 vaccine. Study conclusions and caveats: Receipt of two AZD1222 doses was followed by a rise in Spike-specific TCR breadth and depth. Repertoires were sampled only after the peak T cell response. Most donors were white British, females outnumbered males, and clonal diversity was possibly underestimated.

Sequencing was performed with immunoSEQ multiplex PCR; in TCRdb, only in-frame clones are kept and a portion is missing. The table records around 54,000 clones, roughly 90% of them present only once. The germline gives CDR1 KGHSH, CDR2 LQKENI. There are 12 residues in the CDR3. V lost 0 bases, J lost 3 bases, and 0 bases lay in between. Pooling covered second doses at about 4 or about 12 weeks. As to this clone: No antigen is known for it.

The clonotype was recovered from an adult who received the AZD1222 COVID-19 vaccine. The chain is built from TRBV18 and TRBJ1-5; D gene uncertain. Sequencing was performed on peripheral blood, taken 28 days after the second AZD1222 dose. The CDR3 here is CASSPPNQPQHF. In DNA, the CDR3 is TGTGCCAGCTCACCACCCAATCAGCCCCAGCATTTT.